This T cell receptor beta chain is drawn from a study of blood T cell repertoires in COVID-19. Using immunoSEQ multiplex PCR, the repertoire was profiled, and TCRdb retains in-frame clones only, with some absent. The table shows a few hundred thousand clones, with about nine tenths occurring only once. The CDR3 is made up of 13 amino acids. The germline gives CDR1 MNHEY, CDR2 SMNVEV (reference sequence). Trimming took off 3 bases at V and 12 bases at J, with 17 bases between the two ends. Sequencing was performed on PBMCs or T cells enriched from blood (not recorded which). This TCR was recovered from a woman aged 40-49 years with acute COVID-19. The chain is built from TRBV27 and TRBJ1-2, with D possibly TRBD1 on 6 matching bases. The CDR3 DNA reads TGTGCCAGCAGTTTTATGGGGAGGGGGGCTCACACCTTC. This codes for CASSFMGRGAHTF.